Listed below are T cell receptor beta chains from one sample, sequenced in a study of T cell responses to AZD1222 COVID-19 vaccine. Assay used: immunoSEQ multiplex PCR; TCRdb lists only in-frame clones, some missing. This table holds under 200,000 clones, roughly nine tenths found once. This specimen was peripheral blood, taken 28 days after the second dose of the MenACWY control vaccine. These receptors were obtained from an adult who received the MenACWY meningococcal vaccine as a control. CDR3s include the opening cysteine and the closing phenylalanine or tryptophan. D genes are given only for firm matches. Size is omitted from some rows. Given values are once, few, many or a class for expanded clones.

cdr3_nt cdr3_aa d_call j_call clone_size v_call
TGCGCCAGCAGCCTCGCGACAGGCCGCAGCATGAACACTGAAGCTTTCTTT CASSLATGRSMNTEAFF - TRBJ1-1 - TRBV5-1
TGTGCCAGCAGCCAAGATTTCCACGAGCAGTACTTC CASSQDFHEQYF - TRBJ2-7 - TRBV14
TGTGCCAGCAGCTCCATACGGCGTAAGAACACTGAAGCTTTCTTT CASSSIRRKNTEAFF - TRBJ1-1 - TRBV7-9
TGTGCCAGCAACCAGGACAGGTTTCAGCCCCAGCATTTT CASNQDRFQPQHF TRBD1 TRBJ1-5 once TRBV7-2
TGCGCCAGCAGCTTGGGACAGACAAATTCAGGAAACACCATATATTTT CASSLGQTNSGNTIYF - TRBJ1-3 - TRBV5-1
TGTGCCAGCAGTGACAACTTGAGGCTGTCCTGGGATAGCAATCAGCCCCAGCATTTT CASSDNLRLSWDSNQPQHF - TRBJ1-5 - TRBV6-1
TGTGCCAGCAGCGGAGGGGCGTCTAGCGTCCTCAAAGAGACCCAGTACTTC CASSGGASSVLKETQYF - TRBJ2-5 - TRBV14
TGTGCCAGTAGTGTGACTGGACAGGGGGGAAACACCATATATTTT CASSVTGQGGNTIYF TRBD1 TRBJ1-3 - TRBV19
TGCGCCAGCAGCCCTCGGGGGGCTTCGACAGATACGCAGTATTTT CASSPRGASTDTQYF - TRBJ2-3 - TRBV4-3
TGTGCCAGCACGGACAGGGGGTTGAGGAACACTGAAGCTTTCTTT CASTDRGLRNTEAFF TRBD1 TRBJ1-1 - TRBV2
TGTGCCAGCAGCTATTCGACCGGGACGGAAGCTTTCTTT CASSYSTGTEAFF - TRBJ1-1 - TRBV7-9
TGTGCCAGTAGGGGGGCAGGGAGCGGCGGAATGAACACTGAAGCTTTCTTT CASRGAGSGGMNTEAFF - TRBJ1-1 - TRBV19
TGTGCCAGCACCCCCGTGGGGGAGAAGGTACATGGCTACACCTTC CASTPVGEKVHGYTF - TRBJ1-2 - TRBV5-5
TGTGCCAGCAGCGTAGGGACAGTCTCCTACGAGCAGTACTTC CASSVGTVSYEQYF - TRBJ2-7 - TRBV9
TGTGCCAGCAGGGGGGACAGTTATAGCAATCAGCCCCAGCATTTT CASRGDSYSNQPQHF TRBD1 TRBJ1-5 - TRBV2
TGTGCCAGCAGTTTAGCCGCCAGGGGTTACGAGCAGTACTTC CASSLAARGYEQYF - TRBJ2-7 once TRBV27
TGTGCCAGCAGTGAAGCTCCCGGGACAGGGGGTAACTATGGCTACACCTTC CASSEAPGTGGNYGYTF TRBD1 TRBJ1-2 - TRBV2
TGTGCCAGCTCACCAGCCCAGCGGACCAGCACAGATACGCAGTATTTT CASSPAQRTSTDTQYF - TRBJ2-3 - TRBV18
TGCGCCAGCAGCCTTGAACAGGGGGCGCGAACTGAAGCTTTCTTT CASSLEQGARTEAFF TRBD1 TRBJ1-1 - TRBV5-1
TGTGCCAGCAGTGCCGATGGACTAGCGGGAGCGGTCACCGGGGAGCTGTTTTTT CASSADGLAGAVTGELFF TRBD2 TRBJ2-2 - TRBV6-1
TGTGCCAGCACCCTCGGCGGGCCCGGGGAGCTGTTTTTT CASTLGGPGELFF - TRBJ2-2 - TRBV12-3/TRBV12-4
TGTGCCAGCAGGGGGACCGCGCTTGAAGCTTTCTTT CASRGTALEAFF - TRBJ1-1 - TRBV6-5
TGTGCCAGCTCACCCGACTCGTCAGATACGCAGTATTTT CASSPDSSDTQYF - TRBJ2-3 - TRBV18
TGTGCCAGCAGCCCCTACGGGGCTCAGGGCACAGATACGCAGTATTTT CASSPYGAQGTDTQYF - TRBJ2-3 - TRBV11-2
TGTGCCAGCAGTACCAGCGACCACAATCCTGGGACCCAGTACTTC CASSTSDHNPGTQYF - TRBJ2-5 - TRBV28
TGCGCCAGCAGCCAGGAGGCGGGACCGAACACCGGGGAGCTGTTTTTT CASSQEAGPNTGELFF - TRBJ2-2 - TRBV4-3
TGTGCCAGCAGCGCCGGGGGCTTGAACAATCAGCCCCAGCATTTT CASSAGGLNNQPQHF - TRBJ1-5 - TRBV7-2
TGTGCCAGCAGCAAATCCCTACCCTTTCAGCCCCAGCATTTT CASSKSLPFQPQHF - TRBJ1-5 - TRBV21-1
TGCAGTGCTAAGTCCCCGGGCTACACCTTC CSAKSPGYTF - TRBJ1-2 - TRBV20-1
TGTGCCAGCAGGACTAGCGGCTGGAATGAGCAGTTCTTC CASRTSGWNEQFF TRBD2 TRBJ2-1 - TRBV27
TGTGCCAGTACCACAGGGGAAGGGTTGCCCCAGCATTTT CASTTGEGLPQHF TRBD1 TRBJ1-5 - TRBV19
TGTGCCAGTAGTATTGGAGTAAGGAACACTGAAGCTTTCTTT CASSIGVRNTEAFF - TRBJ1-1 - TRBV19
TGTGCCACGTGGGACAGGGGGAACTATGGCTACACCTTC CATWDRGNYGYTF TRBD1 TRBJ1-2 once TRBV27
TGTGCCAGCTGTGGCAGAGGTGAAGCTTTCTTT CASCGRGEAFF - TRBJ1-1 - TRBV27
TGTGCCAGCAGCCAATCCACAGTGTCTGAAGCTTTCTTT CASSQSTVSEAFF - TRBJ1-1 - TRBV16
TGTGCCAGTAGTTGGGGACAGGGAAAGAACAATCAGCCCCAGCATTTT CASSWGQGKNNQPQHF TRBD1 TRBJ1-5 - TRBV19